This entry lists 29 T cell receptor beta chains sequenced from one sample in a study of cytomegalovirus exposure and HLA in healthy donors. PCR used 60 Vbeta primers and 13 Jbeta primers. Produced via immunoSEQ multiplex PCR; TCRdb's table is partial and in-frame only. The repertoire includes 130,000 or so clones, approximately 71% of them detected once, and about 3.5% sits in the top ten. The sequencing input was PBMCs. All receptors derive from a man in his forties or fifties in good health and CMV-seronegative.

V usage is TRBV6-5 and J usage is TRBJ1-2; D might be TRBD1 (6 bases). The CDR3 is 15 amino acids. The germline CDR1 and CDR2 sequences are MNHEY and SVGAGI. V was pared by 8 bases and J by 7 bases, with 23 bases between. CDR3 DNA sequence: TGTGCCAGCCAACCATCCAGGGGCGTAAGGTCTGGCTACACCTTC. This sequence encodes CASQPSRGVRSGYTF.

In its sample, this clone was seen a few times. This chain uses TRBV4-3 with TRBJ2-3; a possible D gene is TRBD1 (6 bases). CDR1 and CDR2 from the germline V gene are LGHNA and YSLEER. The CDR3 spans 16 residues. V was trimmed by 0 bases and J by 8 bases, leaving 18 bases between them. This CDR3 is CASSQDRRDTMGTQYF. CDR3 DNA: TGCGCCAGCAGCCAAGATCGCCGGGACACGATGGGTACGCAGTATTTT.

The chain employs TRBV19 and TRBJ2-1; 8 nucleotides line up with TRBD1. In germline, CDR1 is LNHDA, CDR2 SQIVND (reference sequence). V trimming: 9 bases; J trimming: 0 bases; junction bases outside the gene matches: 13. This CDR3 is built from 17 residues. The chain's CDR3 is CASNRAGGLSSYNEQFF. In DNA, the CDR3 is TGTGCCAGCAACCGGGCAGGGGGCTTGAGCTCCTACAATGAGCAGTTCTTC.

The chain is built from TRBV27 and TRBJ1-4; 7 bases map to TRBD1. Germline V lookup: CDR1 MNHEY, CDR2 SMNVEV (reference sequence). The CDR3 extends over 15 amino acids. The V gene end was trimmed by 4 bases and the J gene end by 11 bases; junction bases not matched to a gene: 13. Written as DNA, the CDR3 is TGTGCCAGCAGTTCGAACCAAATTGACAGGGCCAAACTGTTTTTT. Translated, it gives CASSSNQIDRAKLFF.

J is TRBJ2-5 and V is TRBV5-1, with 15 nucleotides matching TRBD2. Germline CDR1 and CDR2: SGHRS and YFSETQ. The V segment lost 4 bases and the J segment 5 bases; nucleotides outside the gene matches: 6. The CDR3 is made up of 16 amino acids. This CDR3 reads CASSPGLAGGTETQYF. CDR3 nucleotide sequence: TGCGCCAGCAGCCCCGGACTAGCGGGGGGGACGGAGACCCAGTACTTC.

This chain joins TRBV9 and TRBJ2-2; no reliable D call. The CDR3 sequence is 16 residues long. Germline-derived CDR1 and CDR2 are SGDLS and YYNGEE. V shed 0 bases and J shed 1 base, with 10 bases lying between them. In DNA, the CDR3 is TGTGCCAGCAGCGTAGCTGCAAGGAGGAACACCGGGGAGCTGTTTTTT. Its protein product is CASSVAARRNTGELFF.

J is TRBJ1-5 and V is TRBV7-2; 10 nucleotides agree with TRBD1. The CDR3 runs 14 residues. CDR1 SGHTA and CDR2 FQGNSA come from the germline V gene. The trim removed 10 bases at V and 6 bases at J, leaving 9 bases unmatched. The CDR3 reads CATDSRTGGQPQHF. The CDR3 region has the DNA TGTGCCACCGATTCCAGGACAGGGGGTCAGCCCCAGCATTTT.

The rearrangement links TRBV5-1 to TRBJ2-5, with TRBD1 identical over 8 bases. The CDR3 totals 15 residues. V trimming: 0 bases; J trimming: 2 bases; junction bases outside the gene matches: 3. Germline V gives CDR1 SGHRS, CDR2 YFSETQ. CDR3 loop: CASSLADREQETQYF. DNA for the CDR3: TGCGCCAGCAGCTTGGCGGACAGGGAACAAGAGACCCAGTACTTC.

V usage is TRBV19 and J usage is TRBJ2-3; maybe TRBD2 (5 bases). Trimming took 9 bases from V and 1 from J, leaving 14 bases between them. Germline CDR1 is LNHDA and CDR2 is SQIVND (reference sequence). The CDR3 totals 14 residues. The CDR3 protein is CASREDGGTDTQYF. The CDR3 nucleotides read TGTGCCAGCCGGGAAGACGGGGGCACAGATACGCAGTATTTT.

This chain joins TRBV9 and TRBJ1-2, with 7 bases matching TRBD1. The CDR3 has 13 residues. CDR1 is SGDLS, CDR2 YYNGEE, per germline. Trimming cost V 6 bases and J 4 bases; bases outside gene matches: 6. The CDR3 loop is CASTGGQSYGYTF. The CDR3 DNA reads TGTGCCAGCACCGGGGGACAGAGCTATGGCTACACCTTC.

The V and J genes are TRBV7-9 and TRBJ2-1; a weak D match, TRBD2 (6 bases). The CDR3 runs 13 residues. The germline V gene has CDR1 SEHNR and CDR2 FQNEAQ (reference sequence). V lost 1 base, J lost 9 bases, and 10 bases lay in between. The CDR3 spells CASSLGEEVEQFF. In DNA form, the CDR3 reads TGTGCCAGCAGCTTAGGGGAGGAGGTTGAGCAGTTCTTC.

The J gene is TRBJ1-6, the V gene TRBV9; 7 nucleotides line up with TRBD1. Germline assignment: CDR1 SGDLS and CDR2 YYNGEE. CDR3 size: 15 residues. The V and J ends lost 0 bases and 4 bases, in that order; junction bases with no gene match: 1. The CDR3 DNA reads TGTGCCAGCAGCGTAGGACAGGGATATAATTCACCCCTCCACTTT. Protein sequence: CASSVGQGYNSPLHF.

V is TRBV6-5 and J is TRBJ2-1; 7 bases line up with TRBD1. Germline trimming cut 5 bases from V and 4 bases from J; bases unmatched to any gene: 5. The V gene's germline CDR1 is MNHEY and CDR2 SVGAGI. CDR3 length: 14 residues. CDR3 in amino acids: CASSNRDSYNEQFF. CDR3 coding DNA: TGTGCCAGCAGTAACCGGGACAGTTACAATGAGCAGTTCTTC.

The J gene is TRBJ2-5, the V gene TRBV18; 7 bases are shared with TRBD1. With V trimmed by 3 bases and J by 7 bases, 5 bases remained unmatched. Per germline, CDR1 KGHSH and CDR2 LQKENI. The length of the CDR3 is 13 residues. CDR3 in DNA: TGTGCCAGCTCACCGGACAGGTTCGGGACCCAGTACTTC. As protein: CASSPDRFGTQYF.

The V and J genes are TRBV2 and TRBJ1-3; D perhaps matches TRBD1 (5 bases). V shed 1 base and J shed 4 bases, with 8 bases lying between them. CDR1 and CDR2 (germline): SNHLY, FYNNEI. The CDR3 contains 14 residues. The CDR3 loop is CASSEGTPGNTIYF. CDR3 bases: TGTGCCAGCAGTGAAGGGACACCAGGAAACACCATATATTTT.

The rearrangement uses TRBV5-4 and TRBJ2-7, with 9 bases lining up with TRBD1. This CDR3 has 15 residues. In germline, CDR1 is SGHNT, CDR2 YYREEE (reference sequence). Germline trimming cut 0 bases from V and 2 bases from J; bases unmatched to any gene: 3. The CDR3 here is CASSLVGQGTYEQYF. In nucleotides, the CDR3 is TGTGCCAGCAGCTTGGTGGGACAGGGCACCTACGAGCAGTACTTC.

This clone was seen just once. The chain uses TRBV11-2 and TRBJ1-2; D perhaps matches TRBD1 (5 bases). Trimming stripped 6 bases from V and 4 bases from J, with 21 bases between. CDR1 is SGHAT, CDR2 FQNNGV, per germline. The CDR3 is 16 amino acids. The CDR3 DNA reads TGTGCCAGCAGTTCCCGAGACAGTAACACCCTCTATGGCTACACCTTC. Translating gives CASSSRDSNTLYGYTF.

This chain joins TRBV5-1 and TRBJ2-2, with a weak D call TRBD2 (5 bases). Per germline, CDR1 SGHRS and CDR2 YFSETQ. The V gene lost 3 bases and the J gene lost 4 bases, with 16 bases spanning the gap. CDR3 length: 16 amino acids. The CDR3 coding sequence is TGCGCCAGCAGCTCAGAACTAGGACGAGGCACCGGGGAGCTGTTTTTT. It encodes CASSSELGRGTGELFF.

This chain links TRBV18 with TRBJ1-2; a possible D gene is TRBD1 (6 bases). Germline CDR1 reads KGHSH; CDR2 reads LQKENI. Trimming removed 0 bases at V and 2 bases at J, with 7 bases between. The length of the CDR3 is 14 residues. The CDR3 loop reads CASSPPGHNYGYTF. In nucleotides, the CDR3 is TGTGCCAGCTCACCACCGGGACACAACTATGGCTACACCTTC.

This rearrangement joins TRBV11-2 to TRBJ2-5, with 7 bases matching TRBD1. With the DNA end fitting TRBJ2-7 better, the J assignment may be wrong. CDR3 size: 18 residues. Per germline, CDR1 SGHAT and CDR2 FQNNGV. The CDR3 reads CASSPISRRQGEGYEQYF. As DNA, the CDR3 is TGTGCCAGCAGCCCGATCTCCCGTAGACAGGGCGAAGGGTACGAGCAGTACTTC.

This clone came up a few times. CDR3 DNA: TGTGCCAGCCCGTCCGGGGCGGGGTTGAACACTGAAGCTTTCTTT. Translated: CASPSGAGLNTEAFF. The rearrangement links TRBV6-1 to TRBJ1-1; maybe TRBD1 (5 bases). The germline V and J ends were trimmed by 8 bases and 0 bases, with 16 bases remaining between them. Germline lookup yields CDR1 MNHNS and CDR2 SASEGT. This CDR3 has 15 amino acids.

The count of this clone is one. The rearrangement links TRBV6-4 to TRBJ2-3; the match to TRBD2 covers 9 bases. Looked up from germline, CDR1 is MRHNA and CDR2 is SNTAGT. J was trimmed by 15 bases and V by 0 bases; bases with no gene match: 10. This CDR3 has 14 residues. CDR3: CASSDSSDSGGFYF. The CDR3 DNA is TGTGCCAGCAGTGACTCTTCCGATAGCGGGGGTTTTTATTTT.

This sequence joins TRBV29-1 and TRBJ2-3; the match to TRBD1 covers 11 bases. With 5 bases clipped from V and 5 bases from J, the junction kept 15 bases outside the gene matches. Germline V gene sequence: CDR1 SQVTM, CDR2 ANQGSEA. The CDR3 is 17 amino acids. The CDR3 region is CSVHGEIGTGGEDTQYF. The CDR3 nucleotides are TGCAGCGTTCATGGTGAGATCGGGACAGGGGGTGAAGATACGCAGTATTTT.

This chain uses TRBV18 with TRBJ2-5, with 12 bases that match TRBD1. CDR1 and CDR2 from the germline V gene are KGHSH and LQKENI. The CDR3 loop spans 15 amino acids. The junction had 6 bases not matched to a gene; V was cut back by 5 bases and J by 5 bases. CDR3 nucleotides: TGTGCCAGCTCATCGGGACAGGGGGCTGACGAGACCCAGTACTTC. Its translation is CASSSGQGADETQYF.

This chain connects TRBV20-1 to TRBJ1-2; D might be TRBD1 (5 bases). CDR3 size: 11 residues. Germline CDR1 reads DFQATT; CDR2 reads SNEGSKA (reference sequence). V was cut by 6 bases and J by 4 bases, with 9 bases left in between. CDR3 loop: CSASDSYGYTF. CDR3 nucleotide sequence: TGCAGTGCCTCAGACAGCTATGGCTACACCTTC.

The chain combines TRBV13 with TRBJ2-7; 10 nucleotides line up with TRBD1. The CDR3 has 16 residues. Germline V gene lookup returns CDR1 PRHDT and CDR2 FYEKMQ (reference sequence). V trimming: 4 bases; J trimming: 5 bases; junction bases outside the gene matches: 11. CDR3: CASSSTPGQGKNEQYF. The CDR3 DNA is TGTGCCAGCAGCTCAACCCCGGGACAGGGGAAGAACGAGCAGTACTTC.

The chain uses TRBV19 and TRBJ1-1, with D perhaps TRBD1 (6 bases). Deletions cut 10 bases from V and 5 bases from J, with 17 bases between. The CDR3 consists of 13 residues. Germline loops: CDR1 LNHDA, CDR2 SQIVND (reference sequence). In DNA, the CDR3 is TGTGCCAATACCGGGGGGCGGAGGACTGAAGCTTTCTTT. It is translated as CANTGGRRTEAFF.

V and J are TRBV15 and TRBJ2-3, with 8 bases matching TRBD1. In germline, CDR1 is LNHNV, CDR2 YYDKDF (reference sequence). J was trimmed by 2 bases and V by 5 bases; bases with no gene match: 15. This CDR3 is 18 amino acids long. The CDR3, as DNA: TGTGCCACCAGCGGGGACAGGTCTGAGCTATTCTCCACAGATACGCAGTATTTT. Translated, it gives CATSGDRSELFSTDTQYF.

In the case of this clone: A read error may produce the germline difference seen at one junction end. The CDR3 spells CKLQGGQGFRSSHEQYF. Here the CDR3 DNA reads TGTAAACTACAGGGGGGACAGGGGTTTCGGAGCTCCCACGAGCAGTACTTC. The gene calls are TRBV27 and TRBJ2-7; 10 nucleotides line up with TRBD1. Germline CDR1 and CDR2: MNHEY and SMNVEV (reference sequence). The CDR3 covers 17 residues.